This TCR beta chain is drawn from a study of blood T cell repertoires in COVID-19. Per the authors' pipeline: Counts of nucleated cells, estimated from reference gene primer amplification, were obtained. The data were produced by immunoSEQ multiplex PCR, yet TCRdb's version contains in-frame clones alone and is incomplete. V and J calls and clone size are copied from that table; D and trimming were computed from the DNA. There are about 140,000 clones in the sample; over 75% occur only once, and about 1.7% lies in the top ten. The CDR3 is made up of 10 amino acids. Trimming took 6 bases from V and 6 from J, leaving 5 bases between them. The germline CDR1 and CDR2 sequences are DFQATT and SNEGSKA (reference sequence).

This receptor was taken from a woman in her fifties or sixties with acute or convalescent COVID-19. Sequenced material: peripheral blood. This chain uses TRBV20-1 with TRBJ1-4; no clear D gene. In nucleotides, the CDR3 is TGCAGTGCCGTAGATGAAAAACTGTTTTTT. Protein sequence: CSAVDEKLFF.